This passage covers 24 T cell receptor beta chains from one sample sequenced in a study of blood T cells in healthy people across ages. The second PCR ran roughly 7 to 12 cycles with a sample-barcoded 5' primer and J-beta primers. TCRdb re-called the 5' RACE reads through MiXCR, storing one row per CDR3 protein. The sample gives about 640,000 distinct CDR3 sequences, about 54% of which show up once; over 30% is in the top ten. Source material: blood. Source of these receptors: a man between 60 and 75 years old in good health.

This CDR3 reads CASTLEGGRSSTDTQYF. In DNA form, the CDR3 reads TGTGCCAGCACCTTGGAAGGAGGAAGGAGCAGCACAGATACGCAGTATTTT. J is TRBJ2-3 and V is TRBV12-3 or TRBV12-4; D is possibly TRBD2 (5 bases). The CDR3 sequence is 17 residues long. V lost 7 bases, J lost 0 bases, and 20 bases lay in between.

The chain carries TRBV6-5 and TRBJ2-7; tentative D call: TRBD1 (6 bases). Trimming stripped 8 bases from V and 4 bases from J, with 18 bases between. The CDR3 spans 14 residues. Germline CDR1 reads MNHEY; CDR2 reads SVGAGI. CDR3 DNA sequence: TGTGCCAGCGGAACCCAGGGGCGCGAGTACGAGCAGTACTTC. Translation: CASGTQGREYEQYF.

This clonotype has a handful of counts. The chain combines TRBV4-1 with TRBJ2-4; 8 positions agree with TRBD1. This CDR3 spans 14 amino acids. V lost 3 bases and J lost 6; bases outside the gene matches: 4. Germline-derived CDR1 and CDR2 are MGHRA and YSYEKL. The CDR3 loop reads CASSQAGGLNIQYF. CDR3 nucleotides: TGCGCCAGCAGCCAGGCAGGGGGCTTAAACATTCAGTACTTC.

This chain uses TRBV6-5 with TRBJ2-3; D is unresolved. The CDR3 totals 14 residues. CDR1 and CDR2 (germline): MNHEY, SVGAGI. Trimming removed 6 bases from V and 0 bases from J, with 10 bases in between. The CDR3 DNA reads TGTGCCAGCAGACCATCCCTCAGCACAGATACGCAGTATTTT. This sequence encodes CASRPSLSTDTQYF.

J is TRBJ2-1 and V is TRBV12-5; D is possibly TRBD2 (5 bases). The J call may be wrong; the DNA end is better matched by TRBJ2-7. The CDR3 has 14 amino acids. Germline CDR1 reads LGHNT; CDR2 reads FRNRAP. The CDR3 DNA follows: TGTGCTAGTGCCGCCGGACTCGAACTCTACGAGCAGTACTTC. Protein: CASAAGLELYEQYF.

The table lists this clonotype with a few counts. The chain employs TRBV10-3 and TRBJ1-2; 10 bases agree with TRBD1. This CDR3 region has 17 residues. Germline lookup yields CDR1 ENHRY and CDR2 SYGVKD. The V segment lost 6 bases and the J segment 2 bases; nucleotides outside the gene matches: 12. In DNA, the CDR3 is TGTGCCATCAGACCGGGACAGGGGAGGACCTCGAACTATGGCTACACCTTC. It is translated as CAIRPGQGRTSNYGYTF.

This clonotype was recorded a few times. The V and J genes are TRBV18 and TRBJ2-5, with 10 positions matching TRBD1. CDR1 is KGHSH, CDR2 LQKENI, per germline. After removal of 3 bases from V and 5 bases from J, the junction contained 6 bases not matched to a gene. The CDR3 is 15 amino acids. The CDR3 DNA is TGTGCCAGCTCACCCGGGACAGGGGTCAGGGAGACCCAGTACTTC. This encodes CASSPGTGVRETQYF.

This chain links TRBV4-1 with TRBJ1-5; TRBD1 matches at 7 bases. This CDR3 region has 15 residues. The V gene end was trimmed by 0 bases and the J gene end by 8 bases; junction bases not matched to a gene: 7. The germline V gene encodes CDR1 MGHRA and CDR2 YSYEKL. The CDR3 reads CASSQDPTGREPQHF. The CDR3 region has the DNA TGCGCCAGCAGCCAAGATCCGACAGGGAGGGAGCCCCAGCATTTT.

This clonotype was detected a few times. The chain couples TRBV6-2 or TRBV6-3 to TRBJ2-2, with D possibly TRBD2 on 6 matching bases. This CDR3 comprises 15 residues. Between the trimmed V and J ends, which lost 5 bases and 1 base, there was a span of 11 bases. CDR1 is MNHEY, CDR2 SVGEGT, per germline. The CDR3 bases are TGTGCCAGCAGTCGTACCGGGGGGAACACCGGGGAGCTGTTTTTT. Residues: CASSRTGGNTGELFF.

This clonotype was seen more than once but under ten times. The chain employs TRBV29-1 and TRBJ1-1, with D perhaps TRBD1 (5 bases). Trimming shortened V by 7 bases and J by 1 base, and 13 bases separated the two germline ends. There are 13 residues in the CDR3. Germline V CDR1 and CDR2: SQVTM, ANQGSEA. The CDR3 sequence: CSAGPGGNTEAFF. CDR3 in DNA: TGCAGCGCGGGGCCCGGGGGGAACACTGAAGCTTTCTTT.

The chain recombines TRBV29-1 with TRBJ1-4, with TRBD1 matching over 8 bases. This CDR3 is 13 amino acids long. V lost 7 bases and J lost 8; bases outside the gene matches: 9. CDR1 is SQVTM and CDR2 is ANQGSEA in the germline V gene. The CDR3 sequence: CSAKRQGREKLFF. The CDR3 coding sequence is TGCAGCGCAAAAAGACAGGGGAGGGAAAAACTGTTTTTT. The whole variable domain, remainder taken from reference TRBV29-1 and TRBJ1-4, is SAVISQKPSRDICQRGTSLTIQCQVDSQVTMMFWYRQQPGQSLTLIATANQGSEATYESGFVIDKFPISRPNLTFSTLTVSNMSPEDSSIYLCSAKRQGREKLFFGSGTQLSVL.

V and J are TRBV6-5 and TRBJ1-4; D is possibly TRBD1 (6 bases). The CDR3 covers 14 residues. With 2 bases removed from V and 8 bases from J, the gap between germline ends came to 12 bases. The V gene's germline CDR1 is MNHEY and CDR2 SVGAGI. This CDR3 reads CASSYRGGPEKLFF. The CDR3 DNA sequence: TGTGCCAGCAGTTACAGGGGGGGCCCCGAAAAACTGTTTTTT.

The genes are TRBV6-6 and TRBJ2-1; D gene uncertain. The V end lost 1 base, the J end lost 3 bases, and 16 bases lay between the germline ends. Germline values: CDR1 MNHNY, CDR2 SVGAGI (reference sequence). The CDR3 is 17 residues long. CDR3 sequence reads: CASSYFGPTELYNEQFF. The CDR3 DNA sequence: TGTGCCAGCAGTTACTTCGGCCCTACCGAGCTCTACAATGAGCAGTTCTTC.

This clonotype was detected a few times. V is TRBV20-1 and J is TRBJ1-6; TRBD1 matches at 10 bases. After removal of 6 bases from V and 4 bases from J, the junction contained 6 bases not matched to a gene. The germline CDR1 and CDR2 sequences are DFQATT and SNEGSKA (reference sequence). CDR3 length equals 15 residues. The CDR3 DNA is TGCAGTGCCGACCCGGGACAGGGGTATAATTCACCCCTCCACTTT. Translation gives CSADPGQGYNSPLHF.

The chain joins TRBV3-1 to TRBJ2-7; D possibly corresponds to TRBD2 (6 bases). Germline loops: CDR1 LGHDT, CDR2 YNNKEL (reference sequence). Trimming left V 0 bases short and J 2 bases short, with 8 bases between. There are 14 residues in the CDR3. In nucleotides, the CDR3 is TGTGCCAGCAGCCAAGATTGGGGGGCCTACGAGCAGTACTTC. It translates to CASSQDWGAYEQYF.

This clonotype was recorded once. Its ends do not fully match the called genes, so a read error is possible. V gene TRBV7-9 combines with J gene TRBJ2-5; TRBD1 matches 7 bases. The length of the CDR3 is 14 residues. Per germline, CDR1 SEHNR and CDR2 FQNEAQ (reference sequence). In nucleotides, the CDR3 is TGTGCCCGCAGCTTGGCAAGGGGGCTAGAGACCCAGTACTTC. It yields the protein CARSLARGLETQYF.

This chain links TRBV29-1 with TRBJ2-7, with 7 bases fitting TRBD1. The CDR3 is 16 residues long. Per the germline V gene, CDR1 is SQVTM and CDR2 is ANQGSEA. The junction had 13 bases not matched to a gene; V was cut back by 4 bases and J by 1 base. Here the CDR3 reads CSVVGAWAGGSYEQYF. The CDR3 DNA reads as TGCAGCGTTGTGGGGGCGTGGGCAGGGGGTTCCTACGAGCAGTACTTC.

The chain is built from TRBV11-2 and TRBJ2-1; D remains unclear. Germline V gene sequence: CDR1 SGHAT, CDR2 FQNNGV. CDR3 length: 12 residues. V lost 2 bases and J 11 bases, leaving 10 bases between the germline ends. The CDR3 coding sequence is TGTGCCAGCAGCTTATTGAGTGCCCAGCAGTTCTTC. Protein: CASSLLSAQQFF.

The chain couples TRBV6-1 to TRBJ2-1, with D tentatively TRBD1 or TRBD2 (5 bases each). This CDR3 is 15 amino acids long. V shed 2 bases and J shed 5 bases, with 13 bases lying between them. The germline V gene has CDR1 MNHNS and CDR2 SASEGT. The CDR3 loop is CASSEPGRPNNEQFF. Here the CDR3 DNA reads TGTGCCAGCAGTGAACCGGGGCGCCCGAACAATGAGCAGTTCTTC.

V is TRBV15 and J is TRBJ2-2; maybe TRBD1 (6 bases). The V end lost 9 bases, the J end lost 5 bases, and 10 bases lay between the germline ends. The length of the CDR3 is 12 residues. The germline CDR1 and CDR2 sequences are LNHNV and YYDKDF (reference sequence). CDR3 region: CATTQGTGELFF. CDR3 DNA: TGTGCCACTACACAGGGAACCGGGGAGCTGTTTTTT.

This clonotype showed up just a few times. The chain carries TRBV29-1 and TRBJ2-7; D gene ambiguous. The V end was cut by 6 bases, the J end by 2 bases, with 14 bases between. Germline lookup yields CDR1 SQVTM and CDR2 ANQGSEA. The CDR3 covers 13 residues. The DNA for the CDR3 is TGCAGCGTCAAAAAGACACTCGCCTACGAGCAGTACTTC. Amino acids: CSVKKTLAYEQYF.

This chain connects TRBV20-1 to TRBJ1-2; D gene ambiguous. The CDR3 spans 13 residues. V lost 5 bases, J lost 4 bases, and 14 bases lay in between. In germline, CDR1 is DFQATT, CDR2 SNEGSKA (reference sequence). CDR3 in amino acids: CSAPATVGYGYTF. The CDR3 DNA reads TGCAGTGCTCCCGCGACCGTTGGCTATGGCTACACCTTC.

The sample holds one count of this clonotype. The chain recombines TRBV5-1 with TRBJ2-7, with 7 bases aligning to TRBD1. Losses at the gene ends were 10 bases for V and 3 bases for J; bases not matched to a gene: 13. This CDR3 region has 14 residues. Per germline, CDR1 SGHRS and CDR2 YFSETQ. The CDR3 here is CAGNRDSGDYEQYF. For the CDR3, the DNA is TGCGCCGGCAACCGGGACAGCGGCGACTACGAGCAGTACTTC.

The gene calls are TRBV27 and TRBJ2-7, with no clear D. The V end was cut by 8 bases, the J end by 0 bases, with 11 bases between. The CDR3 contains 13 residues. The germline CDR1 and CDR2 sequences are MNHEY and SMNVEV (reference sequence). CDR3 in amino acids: CASGGVNSYEQYF. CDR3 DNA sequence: TGTGCCAGCGGTGGGGTGAACTCCTACGAGCAGTACTTC.